One and the same sample provided the 18 T cell receptor beta chains below, sequenced in a study of monozygotic twins with inflammatory bowel disease. Following a re-call of the 5' RACE reads, TCRdb has one entry per CDR3 protein and lacks DNA. The table lists 140,000 to 150,000 distinct CDR3 sequences, with 1% to 1.5% in the top ten. The material sequenced was blood. Receptors originate from a human donor with ulcerative colitis or Crohn's disease, or a healthy co-twin of an affected twin (not recorded which).

The chain employs TRBV5-4 and TRBJ1-2; lacking DNA, the TRBD1 call made by TCRdb goes unchecked. The CDR3 has 15 amino acids. Germline lookup yields CDR1 SGHNT and CDR2 YYREEE (reference sequence). CDR3 region: CASSLARTGNYGYTF.

The chain carries TRBV29-1 and TRBJ1-2. The CDR3 loop spans 12 amino acids. Germline-derived CDR1 and CDR2 are SQVTM and ANQGSEA. The CDR3 loop reads CSVDPTVYGYTF. Drawing the rest from reference TRBV29-1 and TRBJ1-2, the complete variable domain is SAVISQKPSRDICQRGTSLTIQCQVDSQVTMMFWYRQQPGQSLTLIATANQGSEATYESGFVIDKFPISRPNLTFSTLTVSNMSPEDSSIYLCSVDPTVYGYTFGSGTRLTVV.

The CDR3 here is CASSLRGDREPQHF. V gene TRBV12-3 or TRBV12-4 combines with J gene TRBJ1-5; without DNA, the TCRdb call of TRBD1 cannot be checked. The CDR3 length is 14 residues.

The CDR3 protein is CASAGTGRTEAFF. This rearrangement joins TRBV19 to TRBJ1-1; TCRdb's assignment of TRBD1 cannot be checked, as there is no DNA. Looked up from germline, CDR1 is LNHDA and CDR2 is SQIVND (reference sequence). This CDR3 is 13 amino acids long.

The rearrangement links TRBV25-1 to TRBJ1-4. Germline V gene sequence: CDR1 MGHDK, CDR2 SYGVNS. This CDR3 has 14 residues. The CDR3 is CASLGQFPNEKLFF.

The chain links TRBV2 to TRBJ2-2. The CDR3 runs to 14 residues. Germline V gene data show CDR1 as SNHLY and CDR2 as FYNNEI. The CDR3 sequence is CASKKGQNTGELFF.

CDR3: CSARPEISYEQYF. The J gene is TRBJ2-7, the V gene TRBV20-1. Germline CDR1 DFQATT, CDR2 SNEGSKA (reference sequence). The CDR3 contains 13 residues.

The chain links TRBV12-3 or TRBV12-4 to TRBJ1-1; absent DNA, TCRdb's TRBD1 call cannot be checked. The CDR3 sequence is 12 residues long. The CDR3 reads CASTRTATEAFF.

The V gene is TRBV11-2, the J gene TRBJ2-1; TCRdb's D call of TRBD2 is untestable without DNA. Germline V gene sequence: CDR1 SGHAT, CDR2 FQNNGV. The CDR3 is made up of 15 amino acids. The chain's CDR3 is CASSLGTSGRGEQFF.

CDR3 loop: CSAPPGGGSSYEQYF. The V call is TRBV20-1, the J call TRBJ2-7; without DNA, the TCRdb call of TRBD1 cannot be checked. Germline V gives CDR1 DFQATT, CDR2 SNEGSKA (reference sequence). CDR3 length: 15 amino acids.

CDR3 loop: CASSQGQRYEQYF. The V and J genes are TRBV18 and TRBJ2-7; TCRdb's D gene call, TRBD1, goes unchecked for lack of DNA. Germline V lookup: CDR1 KGHSH, CDR2 LQKENI. The CDR3 is made up of 13 amino acids.

The chain employs TRBV11-2 and TRBJ2-3; TCRdb indicates TRBD1, and absent DNA this call remains unverified. The CDR3 is 16 residues long. Per the germline V gene, CDR1 is SGHAT and CDR2 is FQNNGV. CDR3 region: CASSPAGVGFPDTQYF.

The V gene is TRBV24-1, the J gene TRBJ2-3. This CDR3 has 14 residues. The germline V gene has CDR1 KGHDR and CDR2 SFDVKD. This CDR3 reads CATSDSTATDTQYF.

This chain uses TRBV5-6 with TRBJ2-1. This CDR3 spans 17 amino acids. The V gene's germline CDR1 is SGHDT and CDR2 YYEEEE. The CDR3 here is CASSLYSGVASYNEQFF.

The chain links TRBV6-2 or TRBV6-3 to TRBJ1-2; the TRBD1 assignment by TCRdb is unverifiable without DNA. The CDR3 runs to 16 residues. CDR1 is MNHEY, CDR2 SVGEGT, per germline. The CDR3 spells CASTKRQVITNYGYTF.

The genes are TRBV7-6 and TRBJ1-1; no DNA is available, so the TRBD1 call from TCRdb remains unchecked. From germline, CDR1 is SGHVS and CDR2 FNYEAQ. The CDR3 spans 16 residues. CDR3 region: CASSSPPRGANTEAFF.

This chain uses TRBV18 with TRBJ2-1; TCRdb reports TRBD2, a call that lacks DNA to check it against. Germline V gene lookup returns CDR1 KGHSH and CDR2 LQKENI. The CDR3 is made up of 16 amino acids. The CDR3 sequence is CASSAAGTSIYNEQFF.

The CDR3 region is CAGSFDPRNEQFF. V gene TRBV2 combines with J gene TRBJ2-1. This CDR3 contains 13 residues. Looked up from germline, CDR1 is SNHLY and CDR2 is FYNNEI. The complete variable domain, with remaining parts taken from reference TRBV2 and TRBJ2-1, reads EPEVTQTPSHQVTQMGQEVILRCVPISNHLYFYWYRQILGQKVEFLVSFYNNEISEKSEIFDDQFSVERPDGSNFTLKIRSTKLEDSAMYFCAGSFDPRNEQFFGPGTRLTVL.